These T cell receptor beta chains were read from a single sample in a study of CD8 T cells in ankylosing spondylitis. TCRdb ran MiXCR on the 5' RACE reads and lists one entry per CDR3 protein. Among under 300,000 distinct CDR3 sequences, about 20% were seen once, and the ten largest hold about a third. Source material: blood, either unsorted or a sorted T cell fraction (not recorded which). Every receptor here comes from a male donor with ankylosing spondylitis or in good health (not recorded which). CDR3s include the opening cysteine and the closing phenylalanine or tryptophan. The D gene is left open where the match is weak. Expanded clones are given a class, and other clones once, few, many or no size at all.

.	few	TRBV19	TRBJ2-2	TGTGCCAGTAGTATCGGAGGGGAATGGACCGGGGAGCTGTTTTTT	CASSIGGEWTGELFF
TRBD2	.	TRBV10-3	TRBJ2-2	TGTGCCATCAGTGAGACGGCTAGCGGGAGTGCCGGGGAGCTGTTTTTT	CAISETASGSAGELFF
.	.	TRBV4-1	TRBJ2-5	TGCGCCAGCAGCCAAGTACGGCAAGAGACCCAGTACTTC	CASSQVRQETQYF
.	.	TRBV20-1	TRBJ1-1	TGCAGTGCTAGAGATATTTTCGCCCCCGGGACAAAGAACACTGAAGCTTTCTTT	CSARDIFAPGTKNTEAFF
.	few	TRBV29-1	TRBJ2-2	TGCAGCGTTGAGGGGGACAAAAGGGGCTCCGGGGAGCTGTTTTTT	CSVEGDKRGSGELFF
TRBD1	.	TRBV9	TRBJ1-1	TGTGCCAGCAGCGTAACAGGGGGCGGTGACACTGAAGCTTTCTTT	CASSVTGGGDTEAFF
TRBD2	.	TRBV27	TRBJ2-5	TGTGCCAGCAGTTTGCTGGCGGGAGGGCCTCAAGAGACCCAGTACTTC	CASSLLAGGPQETQYF
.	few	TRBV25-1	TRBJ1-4	TGTGCCAGCAGTGAATCCCCCGGGGGTGAAAAACTGTTTTTT	CASSESPGGEKLFF
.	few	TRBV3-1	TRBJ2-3	TGTGCCAGCAGCCAAGATCCGGCGGGTTTCACAGATACGCAGTATTTT	CASSQDPAGFTDTQYF
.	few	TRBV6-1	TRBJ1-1	TGTGCCAGCAGACTCATCCGTATGAACACTGAAGCTTTCTTT	CASRLIRMNTEAFF
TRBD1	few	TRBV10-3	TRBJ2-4	TGTGCCATCAGTGAAGACAGGGGATACAAAAACATTCAGTACTTC	CAISEDRGYKNIQYF
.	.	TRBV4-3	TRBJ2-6	TGCGCCAGCAGCCAAGGTCGAAGCTCTGGGGCCAACGTCCTGACTTTC	CASSQGRSSGANVLTF
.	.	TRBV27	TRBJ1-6	TGTGCCAGCAGTCTCGGACAGCCTTCGTTTTCGACCCTCCACTTT	CASSLGQPSFSTLHF
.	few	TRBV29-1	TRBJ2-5	TGCAGCGTCGCAAGCGGCATGGGGATTGAGACCCAGTACTTC	CSVASGMGIETQYF
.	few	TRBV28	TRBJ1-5	TGTGCCAGCAGTTCAGAGAATCAGCCCCAGCATTTT	CASSSENQPQHF
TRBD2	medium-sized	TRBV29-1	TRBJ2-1	TGCAGCGTTGAAGGGACGGGACTAGCGGGAGGAGGGCAGTTCTTC	CSVEGTGLAGGGQFF
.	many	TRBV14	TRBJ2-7	TGTGCCAGCAGCCAACGAAGAACAATCAGGGAACGCGAGCAGTACTTC	CASSQRRTIREREQYF
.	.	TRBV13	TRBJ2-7	TGTGCCAGCAGCTTAGGCCTCTCCCTCCCCTCTGAGCAGTACTTC	CASSLGLSLPSEQYF
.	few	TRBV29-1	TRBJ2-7	TGCAGCGCCATCTTGCACAGGCCGTACGAGCAGTACTTC	CSAILHRPYEQYF
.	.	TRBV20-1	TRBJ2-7	TGCAGTGCTAGAGATCAGGCTAGCGACTCCTACGAGCAGTACTTC	CSARDQASDSYEQYF
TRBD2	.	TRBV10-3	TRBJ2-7	TGTGCCATCAGTGAACCCGGGACTAGCGGGAGAGGGTACGAGCAGTACTTC	CAISEPGTSGRGYEQYF
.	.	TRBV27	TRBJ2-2	TGTGCCAGCAGTTTTGGAGTCAGCTCGAACACCGGGGAGCTGTTTTTT	CASSFGVSSNTGELFF
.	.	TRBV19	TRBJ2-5	TGTGCCAGTAGTATAGACCAGCGGGAAGAGACCCAGTACTTC	CASSIDQREETQYF
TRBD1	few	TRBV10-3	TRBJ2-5	TGTGCCATCAGTGATAGCGTCCCGGCAGGGGGCTTGGGAGAGACCCAGTACTTC	CAISDSVPAGGLGETQYF
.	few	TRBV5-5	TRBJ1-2	TGTGCCAGCAGCTTGGATCAGGCCGGGGGCTACACCTTC	CASSLDQAGGYTF